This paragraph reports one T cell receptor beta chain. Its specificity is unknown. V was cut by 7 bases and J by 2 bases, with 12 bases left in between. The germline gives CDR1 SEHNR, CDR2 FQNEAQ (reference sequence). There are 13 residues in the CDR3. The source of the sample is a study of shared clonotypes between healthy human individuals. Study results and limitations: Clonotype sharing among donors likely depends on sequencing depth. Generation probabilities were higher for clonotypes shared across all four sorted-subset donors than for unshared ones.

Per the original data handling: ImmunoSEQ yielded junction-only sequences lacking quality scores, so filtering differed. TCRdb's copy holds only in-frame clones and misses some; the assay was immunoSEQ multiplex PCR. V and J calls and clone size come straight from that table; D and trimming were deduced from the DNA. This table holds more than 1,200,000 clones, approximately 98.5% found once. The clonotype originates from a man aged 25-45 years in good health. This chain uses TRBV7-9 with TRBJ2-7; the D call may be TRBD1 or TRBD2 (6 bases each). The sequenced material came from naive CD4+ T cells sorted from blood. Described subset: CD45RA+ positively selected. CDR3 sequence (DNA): TGTGCCAGCAATCCGGGGGCTACCTACGAGCAGTACTTC. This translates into CASNPGATYEQYF.